Below, 27 T cell receptor beta chains from the same sample are listed, as sequenced in a study of T cell clonality in common variable immunodeficiency. Repertoires were generated with immunoSEQ multiplex PCR, while TCRdb's copy carries only in-frame clones and drops some. The sample shows tens of thousands of clones, no singletons; the ten largest hold over 2%. Sequences were obtained from peripheral blood mononuclear cells. The origin of the receptors is a person aged 18 to 75 in good health.

This clone was counted at least ten times. The CDR3 protein is CSARVGSGSTDTQYF. The DNA read from the CDR3 is TGCAGTGCTAGAGTCGGTAGCGGCAGCACAGATACG. The chain links TRBV20-1 to TRBJ2-3, with a tentative D call TRBD2 (6 bases). The read ends 3 residues early relative to the CDR3; the germline J gene fills the gap. Trimming pared 1 base from V and 0 bases from J, leaving 11 bases between. The CDR3 is 15 amino acids. Germline lookup yields CDR1 DFQATT and CDR2 SNEGSKA (reference sequence).

There are many counts of this clone. The read halts 3 residues ahead of the CDR3 end, with the missing end drawn from the germline J gene. The J gene is TRBJ1-1, the V gene TRBV18; TRBD1 matches at 9 bases. This CDR3 is built from 13 residues. Germline V CDR1 and CDR2: KGHSH, LQKENI. With 6 bases clipped from V and 4 bases from J, the junction kept 3 bases outside the gene matches. CDR3 bases read: TGTGCCAGCTCCTCGGACAGGGGCACTGAA. Its protein is CASSSDRGTE. From start to end, the CDR3 is CASSSDRGTEAFF.

The sample holds many counts of this clone. Read sequence stops 3 residues before the CDR3 end, and the germline J gene provides the missing end. The chain recombines TRBV6-2 or TRBV6-3 with TRBJ2-3; TRBD2 matches at 13 bases. The germline V gene has CDR1 MNHEY and CDR2 SVGEGT. J lost 2 bases, V lost 6 bases, and 5 bases had no gene match. The CDR3 is made up of 16 amino acids. The DNA read from the CDR3 is TGTGCCAGCAGCTTTGGACTAGCGGGGGCCACAGATACG. This translates into CASSFGLAGATDT. The complete CDR3 sequence is CASSFGLAGATDTQYF.

This clone was seen only a few times. From the germline J gene comes the end of the CDR3, since the read stops 3 residues before it. The rearrangement joins TRBV5-1 to TRBJ1-4; maybe TRBD1 (5 bases). CDR1 is SGHRS and CDR2 is YFSETQ in the germline V gene. The CDR3 is 17 amino acids. The part of the CDR3 DNA that was read is TGCGCCAGCAGCTTGGAAGGACACCTCTCTGGGGCCAACGTA. It specifies CASSLEGHLSGANV. The whole CDR3 region reads CASSLEGHLSGANVLFF.

This clone has ten or more counts. CDR3 bases read: TGCAGTGCTAGAGATCCGATAAGACAGGATTACAATGAG. Encoded protein: CSARDPIRQDYNE. The full-length CDR3 reads as CSARDPIRQDYNEQFF. The chain links TRBV20-1 to TRBJ2-1, with a possible D match to TRBD1 (6 bases). The observed sequence ends 3 residues before the CDR3 terminus, with the missing tail filled in from the germline J gene. The CDR3 loop spans 16 amino acids. Germline loops: CDR1 DFQATT, CDR2 SNEGSKA (reference sequence). V shed 0 bases and J shed 4 bases, with 16 bases lying between them.

In this sample, this clone turned up many times. Read coverage stops 3 residues before the CDR3 terminus; the germline J gene supplies the remainder. The V and J genes are TRBV5-1 and TRBJ2-7; the match to TRBD2 covers 9 bases. The junction had 9 bases not matched to a gene; V was cut back by 5 bases and J by 3 bases. The CDR3 length is 15 residues. CDR1 is SGHRS and CDR2 is YFSETQ in the germline V gene. The sequenced part of the CDR3 DNA is TGCGCCAGCAGTCCAAAAAGCGGGGGGCGCTACGAG. Translated: CASSPKSGGRYE. The CDR3 in full is CASSPKSGGRYEQYF.

This clone was seen many times. Sequencing ends 3 residues short of the CDR3 end; the germline J gene provides the rest. V and J are TRBV2 and TRBJ2-1; D may be TRBD2 (6 bases). The V gene's germline CDR1 is SNHLY and CDR2 FYNNEI. This CDR3 spans 15 amino acids. V lost 1 base and J lost 5, with 12 bases in between. This CDR3 is CASSEEVAADNEQFF. The CDR3 DNA, read in part, is TGTGCCAGCAGTGAAGAGGTAGCGGCAGACAATGAG.

This clone was observed many times. The read halts 3 residues ahead of the CDR3 end, with the missing end drawn from the germline J gene. V usage is TRBV19 and J usage is TRBJ2-7; tentatively, D is TRBD1 (6 bases). With 6 bases removed from V and 2 bases from J, the gap between germline ends came to 14 bases. The CDR3 runs 14 residues. Germline V CDR1 and CDR2: LNHDA, SQIVND (reference sequence). This CDR3 is CASSPERGTYEQYF. CDR3 DNA, as far as it was read: TGTGCCAGTAGCCCGGAGAGGGGGACCTACGAG.

This clone was recorded at least ten times. With the read ending 3 residues before the CDR3 end, the germline J gene is used to fill in that end. V and J are TRBV29-1 and TRBJ2-1, with 10 bases lining up with TRBD2. The CDR3 loop spans 14 amino acids. CDR1 is SQVTM and CDR2 is ANQGSEA in the germline V gene. The trim removed 6 bases at V and 7 bases at J, leaving 9 bases unmatched. The CDR3 protein is CSVARLAGVNEQFF. Incomplete CDR3 DNA: TGCAGCGTAGCCCGGCTAGCGGGAGTGAATGAG.

Ten or more counts support this clone. Read data end 3 residues before the CDR3 end; the end is taken from the germline J gene. The chain uses TRBV20-1 and TRBJ2-3, with TRBD1 matching 8 bases. The CDR3 extends over 12 amino acids. CDR1 is DFQATT and CDR2 is SNEGSKA in the germline V gene (reference sequence). V trimming: 8 bases; J trimming: 1 base; junction bases outside the gene matches: 2. The CDR3 sequence: CSPTGGTDTQYF. The sequenced CDR3 bases are TGCAGTCCGACAGGGGGCACAGATACG.

This clone appeared many times. The CDR3 goes on 3 residues after the read ends, and that part is filled in from the germline J gene. The chain employs TRBV12-3 or TRBV12-4 and TRBJ1-2; no firm D call. The CDR3 consists of 11 residues. The ends were cut back, 7 bases at V and 5 bases at J, with 8 bases in the middle. CDR3 in amino acids: CASNQFYGYTF. The DNA read from the CDR3 is TGTGCCAGCAACCAGTTTTATGGC.

The sample holds many counts of this clone. The read comes to an end 3 residues before the CDR3 does, leaving the germline J gene to fill in the end. This chain uses TRBV7-3 with TRBJ2-7, with D unclear. Trimming shortened V by 5 bases and J by 1 base, and 15 bases separated the two germline ends. Germline lookup yields CDR1 SGHTA and CDR2 FQGTGA. The CDR3 totals 15 residues. The CDR3 loop reads CASSPLERLSYEQYF. Incomplete CDR3 DNA: TGTGCCAGCAGCCCTCTAGAAAGACTGTCCTACGAG.

This clone was picked up many times. The sequence runs out 3 residues before the end of the CDR3; the remainder is reconstructed from the germline J gene. This chain links TRBV5-1 with TRBJ2-5; possibly TRBD2 for D (6 bases). V lost 1 base, J lost 3 bases, and 13 bases lay in between. The CDR3 sequence is 15 residues long. Germline loops: CDR1 SGHRS, CDR2 YFSETQ. CDR3 protein: CASSLLLADEETQYF. The covered CDR3 bases are TGCGCCAGCAGCTTGTTACTAGCAGATGAAGAGACC.

This clone was counted at least ten times. The observed sequence ends 3 residues before the CDR3 terminus, with the missing tail filled in from the germline J gene. V is TRBV7-9 and J is TRBJ2-2; 7 bases are a match to TRBD1. There are 14 residues in the CDR3. After removal of 9 bases from V and 0 bases from J, the junction contained 4 bases not matched to a gene. The germline CDR1 and CDR2 sequences are SEHNR and FQNEAQ (reference sequence). This CDR3 is CASSTGTNTGELFF. The covered CDR3 bases are TGTGCCAGTTCGACAGGGACGAACACCGGGGAG.

This clone was detected many times. The read halts 3 residues ahead of the CDR3 end, with the missing end drawn from the germline J gene. V usage is TRBV20-1 and J usage is TRBJ1-4, with TRBD1 identical over 8 bases. Per germline, CDR1 DFQATT and CDR2 SNEGSKA (reference sequence). V lost 4 bases, J lost 8 bases, and 15 bases stayed unmatched. This CDR3 has 16 residues. The CDR3 sequence is CSATEPSRGLVEKLFF. The DNA read from the CDR3 is TGCAGTGCTACCGAACCTTCCAGGGGGCTGGTGGAAAAA.

This clone was recorded many times. This CDR3 is CASSSTGANTGELFF. The sequenced CDR3 bases are TGTGCCAGCAGCTCGACAGGGGCGAACACCGGGGAG. The V call is TRBV5-6, the J call TRBJ2-2, with TRBD1 matching over 8 bases. With the read ending 3 residues before the CDR3 end, the germline J gene is used to fill in that end. The germline CDR1 and CDR2 sequences are SGHDT and YYEEEE. CDR3 length equals 15 residues. The J segment lost 0 bases and the V segment lost 3 bases, leaving 1 base of the junction unmatched.

At least ten counts were recorded for this clone. At one boundary the junction diverges from the germline segment, which might be a read error. Read sequence stops 3 residues before the CDR3 end, and the germline J gene provides the missing end. The rearrangement uses TRBV4-2 and TRBJ1-1; 9 nucleotides line up with TRBD1. This CDR3 has 14 amino acids. Germline V gene lookup returns CDR1 LGHNA and CDR2 YNFKEQ. The CDR3 region is CASSQGQGWTEAFF. The part of the CDR3 DNA that was read is TGCGCCAGCAGCCAAGGACAGGGGTGGACTGAA.

Only a few counts were recorded for this clone. The read stops 3 residues short of the end of the CDR3; the missing end is completed from the germline J gene. The chain couples TRBV5-6 to TRBJ2-7; 8 nucleotides align to TRBD2. CDR3 length equals 15 residues. V was pared by 1 base and J by 5 bases, with 8 bases of the junction left unmatched. Germline CDR1 SGHDT, CDR2 YYEEEE. CDR3 loop: CASSLLGLVRDEQYF. The sequenced part of the CDR3 DNA is TGTGCCAGCAGCTTGCTGGGACTAGTGCGCGACGAG.

This clone was found many times. The CDR3 end is not reached by the read, which stops 3 residues before it; the germline J gene fills it in. V and J are TRBV5-1 and TRBJ2-1, with 8 bases fitting TRBD2. The CDR3 loop spans 16 amino acids. Losses at the gene ends were 3 bases for V and 4 bases for J; bases not matched to a gene: 9. CDR1 is SGHRS and CDR2 is YFSETQ in the germline V gene. The CDR3 region is CASSSLSGGFYNEQFF. CDR3 DNA, as far as it was read: TGCGCCAGCAGCTCGCTAAGCGGGGGATTTTACAATGAG.

This clone has at least ten counts. With the read ending 3 residues before the CDR3 end, the germline J gene is used to fill in that end. The V and J genes are TRBV3-1 (or the pseudogene TRBV3-2) and TRBJ2-1; 7 bases are a match to TRBD2. This CDR3 is built from 18 residues. The germline V gene has CDR1 LGHDT and CDR2 YNNKEL (reference sequence). Trimming cost V 4 bases and J 1 base; bases outside gene matches: 13. The chain's CDR3 is CASSRWEGSSVSYNEQFF. The sequenced part of the CDR3 DNA is TGTGCCAGCAGCCGGTGGGAGGGGTCCTCCGTTTCCTACAATGAG.

This clone was detected ten times or more. One junction end disagrees with the germline gene, perhaps due to a read error. CDR3 DNA, as far as it was read: TGTGCCAGCAGCGAAGAGGGGAATCAGCCC. Translated: CASSEEGNQP. Given in full, the CDR3 is CASSEEGNQPQHF. The rearrangement uses TRBV2 and TRBJ1-5; tentatively, D is TRBD1 (5 bases). The read is 3 residues too short to cover the CDR3 end, so that end is filled in from the germline J gene. Germline loops: CDR1 SNHLY, CDR2 FYNNEI. This CDR3 is built from 13 residues.

Ten or more counts support this clone. The sequence runs out 3 residues before the end of the CDR3; the remainder is reconstructed from the germline J gene. The chain is built from TRBV19 and TRBJ1-1; 9 nucleotides match TRBD1. The CDR3 is 13 amino acids. Germline V gene data show CDR1 as LNHDA and CDR2 as SQIVND (reference sequence). V shed 3 bases, J shed 6 bases, and the junction held 2 bases outside the gene matches. The sequenced part of the CDR3 DNA is TGTGCCAGTAGTATCGGGACAGGGCCTGAA. Translated: CASSIGTGPE. The whole CDR3 region reads CASSIGTGPEAFF.

This clone showed up many times. The DNA ends 3 residues before the CDR3 does, and the rest of the CDR3 is filled in from the germline J gene. V usage is TRBV5-6 and J usage is TRBJ2-2; 12 bases align to TRBD2. The germline gives CDR1 SGHDT, CDR2 YYEEEE. There are 13 residues in the CDR3. V lost 3 bases and J lost 9; bases outside the gene matches: 0. The CDR3: CASSWTSGRELFF. The CDR3 bases that were read are TGTGCCAGCAGCTGGACTAGCGGGAGGGAG.

This clone was recorded at least ten times. The CDR3 end falls 3 residues outside the read, so it is completed with the germline J gene. This rearrangement joins TRBV5-1 to TRBJ1-1, with a possible D match to TRBD1 (6 bases). This CDR3 is built from 15 residues. Trimming pared 0 bases from V and 3 bases from J, leaving 12 bases between. The germline V gene encodes CDR1 SGHRS and CDR2 YFSETQ. CDR3 region: CASSLEDSLYTEAFF. The DNA read from the CDR3 is TGCGCCAGCAGCTTGGAGGACAGCCTGTACACTGAA.

This clone has a count of ten or more. The missing CDR3 end, 3 residues past where the read stops, is filled in from the germline J gene. The J gene is TRBJ2-7, the V gene TRBV19; possibly TRBD1 for D (5 bases). V was clipped by 1 base and J by 5 bases, with 18 bases between them. Per germline, CDR1 LNHDA and CDR2 SQIVND (reference sequence). The CDR3 runs to 16 residues. The sequenced CDR3 bases are TGTGCCAGTAGTATAGTCCAGGACCCACAACAGGACGAG. Its translation is CASSIVQDPQQDE. The entire CDR3 reads CASSIVQDPQQDEQYF.

This clone was recorded many times. An end of the junction does not agree with germline; a read error may underlie this. Sequencing ends 3 residues short of the CDR3 end; the germline J gene provides the rest. This chain connects TRBV4-2 to TRBJ1-2, with D possibly TRBD1 on 5 matching bases. The CDR3 covers 14 residues. The germline CDR1 and CDR2 sequences are LGHNA and YNFKEQ. The CDR3 loop reads CASSQGGANYGYTF. Partial CDR3 DNA: TGCGCCAGCAGCCAAGGAGGGGCTAACTATGGC.

This clone was observed many times. The read halts 3 residues ahead of the CDR3 end, with the missing end drawn from the germline J gene. The rearrangement uses TRBV7-9 and TRBJ2-3, with no clear D. V was trimmed by 5 bases and J by 6 bases, leaving 9 bases between them. This CDR3 region has 12 residues. CDR1 SEHNR and CDR2 FQNEAQ come from the germline V gene (reference sequence). CDR3 DNA, as far as it was read: TGTGCCAGCAGCGAGAGGTGGGATACG. Its translation is CASSERWDT. The CDR3, in full, reads CASSERWDTQYF.